This T cell receptor (beta chain) was recorded in a study of shared clonotypes between healthy human individuals. Some clones are missing from TCRdb's copy, which holds only in-frame ones; the method was immunoSEQ multiplex PCR. The table lists more than 1 million clones, around 78% of them singletons, with approximately 0.5% in the top ten. The study drew all its donors from Caucasian adults living in Nashville, Tennessee. Looked up from germline, CDR1 is MGHDK and CDR2 is SYGVNS. V dropped 5 bases and J dropped 4 bases, with 14 bases sitting between them. The CDR3 consists of 14 residues. The clonotype comes from a man aged 18 to 29 in good health. Some clones in this sample may be carry-over from other donors' samples. Sequencing was performed on memory CD4+ T cells from PBMCs. Subset in this sample: CD45RA-negative fraction. The V call is TRBV25-1, the J call TRBJ1-2; maybe TRBD1 (6 bases). CDR3 DNA sequence: TGTGCCAGCAGTCCACAGGGAGAGGTCTATGGCTACACCTTC. Translating gives CASSPQGEVYGYTF.